Presented here are 5 T cell receptor beta chains from one specimen sequenced in a study of CD8+ T cells in alopecia areata. TCR sequencing used cDNA made by reverse transcription of extracted RNA. Libraries were prepared by immunoSEQ multiplex PCR; TCRdb keeps only in-frame clonotypes and omits some of them. Of 150,000 to 200,000 clones in the sample, less than 70% were seen once. Treatment in this sample: oral pan-JAK inhibitor, 5-10 mg twice daily. The sequencing used CD8+ T cells sorted from blood, collected at week 24, from a patient treated with tofacitinib. The receptors stem from a human donor with alopecia areata.

This clone was counted between two and nine times. The chain is built from TRBV7-3 and TRBJ2-5; 7 nucleotides line up with TRBD2. The ends lost 0 bases at V and 1 base at J; junction bases unmatched: 8. The CDR3 has 17 residues. CDR1 is SGHTA and CDR2 is FQGTGA in the germline V gene. The DNA of the CDR3 is TGTGCCAGCAGCTTAACAAGCGAAGCGGGACCCCAAGAGACCCAGTACTTC. Translation gives CASSLTSEAGPQETQYF.

This clone turned up a few times. V and J are TRBV29-1 and TRBJ1-1, with a tentative D call TRBD1 (5 bases). The CDR3 is 14 amino acids. V was shortened by 5 bases and J by 5 bases, with 18 bases between the two germline ends. CDR1 is SQVTM and CDR2 is ANQGSEA in the germline V gene. The CDR3 sequence is CSVRPAQGRTEAFF. The CDR3 region has the DNA TGCAGCGTTAGGCCGGCGCAGGGAAGAACTGAAGCTTTCTTT.

V gene TRBV5-6 combines with J gene TRBJ1-6; D gene uncertain. CDR1 and CDR2 from the germline V gene are SGHDT and YYEEEE. The V end was cut by 5 bases, the J end by 0 bases, with 12 bases between. The CDR3 is 16 residues long. CDR3 nucleotides: TGTGCCAGCAGGGAAACAGCCGCCTCCTATAATTCACCCCTCCACTTT. Its translation: CASRETAASYNSPLHF.

The chain couples TRBV4-3 to TRBJ2-2, with unresolved D. Germline V CDR1 and CDR2: LGHNA, YSLEER. The CDR3 has 17 amino acids. The germline V and J ends were trimmed by 0 bases and 1 base, with 12 bases remaining between them. The CDR3 loop reads CASSQDLYRLNTGELFF. For the CDR3, the DNA is TGCGCCAGCAGCCAAGATCTATACAGACTGAACACCGGGGAGCTGTTTTTT.

This rearrangement joins TRBV4-3 to TRBJ2-1; 7 bases are shared with TRBD1. The CDR3 has 15 residues. Germline V gives CDR1 LGHNA, CDR2 YSLEER. V gave up 0 bases and J gave up 5 bases; unmatched junction bases: 4. CDR3 DNA sequence: TGCGCCAGCAGCCAAGATTGGGGACAGCACAATGAGCAGTTCTTC. This sequence encodes CASSQDWGQHNEQFF.